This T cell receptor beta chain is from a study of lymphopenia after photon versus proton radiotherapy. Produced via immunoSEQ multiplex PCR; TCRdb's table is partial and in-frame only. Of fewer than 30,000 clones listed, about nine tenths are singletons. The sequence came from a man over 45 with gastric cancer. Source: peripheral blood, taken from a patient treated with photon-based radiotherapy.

The CDR3 loop reads CASSSTRSGANVLTF. Written as DNA, the CDR3 is TGTGCCAGCAGCTCAACCAGGTCTGGGGCCAACGTCCTGACTTTC. This sequence joins TRBV5-4 and TRBJ2-6; D is uncertain. This CDR3 has 15 residues. Germline V gives CDR1 SGHNT, CDR2 YYREEE (reference sequence). The V end lost 3 bases, the J end lost 1 base, and 8 bases lay between the germline ends.